These T cell receptor beta chains were read from a single sample in a study of T-cell reconstitution after alpha-beta-depleted transplantation in children. TCRdb analysed the PCR reads with MiXCR anew, one entry per CDR3 protein. Here the sample spans around 680,000 distinct CDR3 sequences, around a sixth being singletons. Sample: PBMCs from the stem cell graft donor, taken from the stem cell graft. Receptors originate from a human donor who donated a stem cell graft to a child with acute myeloid leukemia. The CDR3 runs from the conserved cysteine through the conserved F or W. The D gene is left open where the match is weak.

CDR3	V	J	D
CASSRYQGYTGELFF	TRBV11-2	TRBJ2-2	.
CASSVPGQGYLSYQETQYF	TRBV5-1	TRBJ2-5	TRBD1
CASSLEPGTGGGYTF	TRBV7-2	TRBJ1-2	TRBD1
CASSQEEGGPVPDTQYF	TRBV4-2	TRBJ2-3	.
CASSSPVTNYNEQFF	TRBV5-6	TRBJ2-1	.
CSVYGLEGTQYF	TRBV29-1	TRBJ2-5	TRBD2
CASSLAPGAYEQYF	TRBV7-2	TRBJ2-7	.
CASSYKRGFSYNEQFF	TRBV6-5	TRBJ2-1	TRBD2
CASSYEGTAAESGNTIYF	TRBV6-5	TRBJ1-3	.
CASSPPRTGSYNEQFF	TRBV18	TRBJ2-1	TRBD1
CASSSSGGTEAYGYTF	TRBV7-9	TRBJ1-2	.